Following are 5 T cell receptor beta chains from one sample sequenced in a study of blood T cell repertoires in COVID-19. Data came from immunoSEQ multiplex PCR; TCRdb stores just in-frame clones and leaves some out. The sample records around 250,000 clones, 86% being singletons. The sequencing input was peripheral blood. Source of these receptors: a man aged 60 to 75 with acute or convalescent COVID-19.

In regard to this clone: The junction does not match germline at one end; this may be a read error. The rearrangement uses TRBV7-7 and TRBJ2-1; D unclear. Germline V gene lookup returns CDR1 SSHAT and CDR2 FNYEAQ (reference sequence). The CDR3 loop spans 14 amino acids. Here the CDR3 DNA reads TGTGCTAGCAGCTTATATTACGGGTTTAATGAGCAGTTCTTC. Its translation: CASSLYYGFNEQFF.

V and J are TRBV3-1 (or the pseudogene TRBV3-2) and TRBJ2-7, with 10 bases that match TRBD2. The V and J ends lost 4 bases and 9 bases, in that order; junction bases with no gene match: 3. Germline lookup yields CDR1 LGHDT and CDR2 YNNKEL (reference sequence). This CDR3 is 12 amino acids long. The chain's CDR3 is CASSPSGSLQYF. The CDR3 coding sequence is TGTGCCAGCAGCCCTAGCGGGAGTTTGCAGTACTTC.

The chain carries TRBV15 and TRBJ2-7; 7 nucleotides line up with TRBD1. The junction had 6 bases not matched to a gene; V was cut back by 5 bases and J by 5 bases. Germline V gene lookup returns CDR1 LNHNV and CDR2 YYDKDF (reference sequence). The CDR3 totals 13 residues. This CDR3 reads CATSLGGLHEQYF. CDR3 nucleotides: TGTGCCACCAGCCTAGGGGGCCTCCACGAGCAGTACTTC.

The chain joins TRBV14 to TRBJ1-1; 7 bases fit TRBD1. This CDR3 region has 15 residues. Germline trimming cut 4 bases from V and 1 base from J; bases unmatched to any gene: 6. The germline V gene encodes CDR1 SGHDN and CDR2 FVKESK. The CDR3 DNA is TGTGCCAGCAGCCCACAGGGACAGAGGAACACTGAAGCTTTCTTT. It encodes CASSPQGQRNTEAFF.

The chain employs TRBV4-3 and TRBJ2-5, with a weak D call TRBD2 (6 bases). Between the trimmed V and J ends, which lost 1 base and 4 bases, there was a span of 10 bases. The germline V gene has CDR1 LGHNA and CDR2 YSLEER. This CDR3 is 14 amino acids long. CDR3 in DNA: TGCGCCAGCAGCCAAGGCCAGGGAGGAGAGACCCAGTACTTC. This translates into CASSQGQGGETQYF.